This is a list of T cell receptor beta chains from one sample in a study of shared clonotypes between healthy human individuals. This table comes from immunoSEQ multiplex PCR, and its TCRdb copy is limited to in-frame clones, with some not included. The sample carries approximately 810,000 clones, 80% to 95% recorded once. Input material: naive CD8+ T cells sorted from blood. The receptors come from a man in his thirties or forties in good health. Both conserved end residues are part of each CDR3. A D gene is named only where the DNA matches it firmly. Some rows have no size entry. The others give once, few or many, or a class for an expanded clone.

J: TRBJ2-3
size: -
D: TRBD2
V: TRBV29-1
DNA: TGCAGCGTCGATCCCGGGACTAGCGGGAGGGCAGATACGCAGTATTTT
CDR3: CSVDPGTSGRADTQYF

J: TRBJ2-1
size: -
D: TRBD2
V: TRBV7-9
DNA: TGTGCCAGCAGCTGGACTAGCGGGGGGTCCTACAATGAGCAGTTCTTC
CDR3: CASSWTSGGSYNEQFF

J: TRBJ2-1
size: once
D: -
V: TRBV4-3
DNA: TGCGCCAGCAGCCAAGATCGACAGTACAATGAGCAGTTCTTC
CDR3: CASSQDRQYNEQFF

J: TRBJ1-5
size: once
D: TRBD1
V: TRBV27
DNA: TGTGCCAGCAGTTCCTCGACAGGGGGTCAGCCCCAGCATTTT
CDR3: CASSSSTGGQPQHF

J: TRBJ2-3
size: -
D: -
V: TRBV4-1
DNA: TGCGCCAGCAGCCAAGAGGGAGCGCGGGGACCCACAGATACGCAGTATTTT
CDR3: CASSQEGARGPTDTQYF

J: TRBJ2-2
size: -
D: TRBD2
V: TRBV4-2
DNA: TGTGCCAGCAGCCAAGGTTGGGGACTAGCTAAGGATCCCCGAACCGGGGAGCTGTTTTTT
CDR3: CASSQGWGLAKDPRTGELFF

J: TRBJ1-5
size: -
D: -
V: TRBV10-2
DNA: TGCGCCAGCAGTCGGACTAGCGGTCAGCCCCAGCATTTT
CDR3: CASSRTSGQPQHF

J: TRBJ1-2
size: -
D: -
V: TRBV5-5
DNA: TGTGCCAGCAGCTCCGAGCAGGGGTACTATGGCTACACCTTC
CDR3: CASSSEQGYYGYTF

J: TRBJ2-7
size: -
D: -
V: TRBV28
DNA: TGTGCCAGCAGTTCCCCATTAACGAGGGCGGGTTCGTACGAGCAGTACTTC
CDR3: CASSSPLTRAGSYEQYF

J: TRBJ2-5
size: -
D: -
V: TRBV5-6
DNA: TGTGCCAGCAGCTTGAGTCAGGGCGCCGGGGACCAAGAGACCCAGTACTTC
CDR3: CASSLSQGAGDQETQYF

J: TRBJ2-3
size: -
D: TRBD2
V: TRBV29-1
DNA: TGCAGCGTTGAGCCAGGGAGGGATTCGGGGGCAGATACGCAGTATTTT
CDR3: CSVEPGRDSGADTQYF

J: TRBJ2-7
size: many
D: -
V: TRBV28
DNA: TGTGCCAGCACCAACTCCGCTTCTTCCTACGAGCAGTACTTC
CDR3: CASTNSASSYEQYF

J: TRBJ1-1
size: few
D: TRBD1
V: TRBV30
DNA: TGTGCCTGGAGTTGGGGACAGGGGGCCACTGAAGCTTTCTTT
CDR3: CAWSWGQGATEAFF

J: TRBJ2-1
size: -
D: -
V: TRBV19
DNA: TGTGCCAGTAGTATAGGAGGGGCCTACAATGAGCAGTTCTTC
CDR3: CASSIGGAYNEQFF

J: TRBJ1-4
size: -
D: -
V: TRBV7-9
DNA: TGTGCCAGCAGCTTAAACCCCGGGACACCTGGGGAACTGTTTTTT
CDR3: CASSLNPGTPGELFF

J: TRBJ2-7
size: once
D: TRBD1
V: TRBV11-2
DNA: TGTGCCAGCAGCTTCGGGACAGAGTATACAGGTATCTCTTACGAGCAGTACTTC
CDR3: CASSFGTEYTGISYEQYF

J: TRBJ2-3
size: -
D: -
V: TRBV13
DNA: TGTGCCAGCAGCCGGAGGGGTAGCACAGATACGCAGTATTTT
CDR3: CASSRRGSTDTQYF

J: TRBJ2-7
size: -
D: TRBD2
V: TRBV6-5
DNA: TGTGCCAGCAGTTACTCTGGCGGGAGCTACGAGCAGTACTTC
CDR3: CASSYSGGSYEQYF

J: TRBJ1-1
size: -
D: TRBD1
V: TRBV14
DNA: TGTGCCAGCAGCCAAGGACAGGGAACTGAAGCTTTCTTT
CDR3: CASSQGQGTEAFF

J: TRBJ2-3
size: once
D: -
V: TRBV7-9
DNA: TGTGCCGGGGGGCCCCAGAGCACAGATACGCAGTATTTT
CDR3: CAGGPQSTDTQYF

J: TRBJ2-7
size: -
D: -
V: TRBV18
DNA: TGTGCCAGCTCACCGGACTTAGGGACGTACCTTCCAGACGAGCAGTACTTC
CDR3: CASSPDLGTYLPDEQYF

J: TRBJ2-3
size: -
D: TRBD1
V: TRBV7-9
DNA: TGTGCCAGCAGCCTATACGGGACAGGGGCCACAGATACGCAGTATTTT
CDR3: CASSLYGTGATDTQYF